Shown below are 30 T cell receptor beta chains from a single sample sequenced in a study of CD8+ T cells in alopecia areata. Treatment here: oral pan-JAK inhibitor, 5-10 mg twice daily. TCR sequencing used cDNA made by reverse transcription of extracted RNA. TCRdb's copy holds only in-frame clones and misses some; the assay was immunoSEQ multiplex PCR. Found here are about 110,000 clones, around 50% of them singletons; the top ten hold 12%. The input for sequencing was CD8+ T cells sorted from blood, taken at week 24, from a patient treated with tofacitinib. The receptors shown here come from a human donor with alopecia areata.

The rearrangement joins TRBV6-5 to TRBJ1-4; D gene uncertain. This CDR3 has 13 residues. V lost 0 bases and J 8 bases, leaving 7 bases between the germline ends. Germline lookup yields CDR1 MNHEY and CDR2 SVGAGI. The CDR3 DNA follows: TGTGCCAGCAGTTACTCGGAGGAGGAAAAACTGTTTTTT. It codes for CASSYSEEEKLFF.

This CDR3 reads CATSRDRDGVYGYTF. The DNA of the CDR3 is TGTGCCACCAGCAGAGATCGAGACGGCGTCTATGGCTACACCTTC. This chain joins TRBV15 and TRBJ1-2; D gene ambiguous. CDR1 and CDR2 from the germline V gene are LNHNV and YYDKDF (reference sequence). The ends were cut back, 0 bases at V and 4 bases at J, with 12 bases in the middle. This CDR3 has 15 residues.

The chain carries TRBV18 and TRBJ2-1; unclear D gene. The CDR3 is 13 residues long. In germline, CDR1 is KGHSH, CDR2 LQKENI. The ends were cut back, 3 bases at V and 8 bases at J, with 11 bases in the middle. Here the CDR3 reads CASSPQDGYEQFF. The DNA for the CDR3 is TGTGCCAGCTCACCCCAAGATGGATATGAGCAGTTCTTC. Together with reference TRBV18 and TRBJ2-1, the CDR3 gives the full variable domain: NAGVMQNPRHLVRRRGQEARLRCSPMKGHSHVYWYRQLPEEGLKFMVYLQKENIIDESGMPKERFSAEFPKEGPSILRIQQVVRGDSAAYFCASSPQDGYEQFFGPGTRLTVL.

The chain uses TRBV4-1 and TRBJ2-7; D is ambiguous. The CDR3 consists of 13 residues. CDR1 and CDR2 from the germline V gene are MGHRA and YSYEKL. The V and J ends lost 1 base and 6 bases respectively, with 10 bases between them. CDR3 sequence: CASSQVISSEQYF. As DNA, the CDR3 is TGCGCCAGCAGCCAAGTCATCTCTAGCGAGCAGTACTTC.

The chain couples TRBV19 to TRBJ1-1; no clear D gene. V dropped 0 bases and J dropped 5 bases, with 4 bases sitting between them. This CDR3 spans 12 amino acids. Germline V gene sequence: CDR1 LNHDA, CDR2 SQIVND (reference sequence). As DNA, the CDR3 is TGTGCCAGTAGTATAGATCTAACTGAAGCTTTCTTT. Its protein is CASSIDLTEAFF.

The table lists this clone with a few counts. This chain joins TRBV11-2 and TRBJ1-4; tentative D call: TRBD1 (6 bases). Trimming took off 2 bases at V and 12 bases at J, with 16 bases between the two ends. The CDR3 has 14 residues. Germline CDR1 SGHAT, CDR2 FQNNGV. Here the CDR3 DNA reads TGTGCCAGCAGCTTAACACAGGGCGGCGAAGAACTGTTTTTT. It specifies CASSLTQGGEELFF.

V gene TRBV7-3 combines with J gene TRBJ2-1; D ambiguous. Germline CDR1 and CDR2: SGHTA and FQGTGA. The CDR3 loop spans 14 amino acids. The V and J ends lost 4 bases and 0 bases respectively, with 7 bases between them. CDR3 in amino acids: CASSWAPSYNEQFF. For the CDR3, the DNA is TGTGCCAGCAGCTGGGCCCCCTCCTACAATGAGCAGTTCTTC.

This clone has just a few counts. The rearrangement joins TRBV30 to TRBJ2-7, with D perhaps matching TRBD2 (5 bases). The CDR3 contains 13 residues. Germline V CDR1 and CDR2: GTSNPN, SVGIG (reference sequence). Trimming removed 0 bases from V and 4 bases from J, with 10 bases in between. CDR3 protein: CAWSVGRTYEQYF. Written as DNA, the CDR3 is TGTGCCTGGAGTGTAGGACGGACTTACGAGCAGTACTTC. The variable domain in full, with the rest retrieved from reference TRBV30 and TRBJ2-7, is SQTIHQWPATLVQPVGSPLSLECTVEGTSNPNLYWYRQAAGRGLQLLFYSVGIGQISSEVPQNLSASRPQDRQFILSSKKLLLSDSGFYLCAWSVGRTYEQYFGPGTRLTVT.

The V call is TRBV15, the J call TRBJ1-5; D is ambiguous. CDR3 length: 14 amino acids. CDR1 LNHNV and CDR2 YYDKDF come from the germline V gene (reference sequence). V gave up 1 base and J gave up 4 bases, with 8 bases separating them. The CDR3 region is CATSRVMLNQPQHF. The CDR3 DNA reads TGTGCCACCAGCAGAGTAATGTTGAATCAGCCCCAGCATTTT.

This clone was detected only a few times. The chain combines TRBV29-1 with TRBJ1-2; D is unclear. The CDR3 is 17 amino acids. The V end was cut by 0 bases, the J end by 0 bases, with 17 bases between. Germline lookup yields CDR1 SQVTM and CDR2 ANQGSEA. The CDR3 spells CSVEEMYGGISNYGYTF. The CDR3, as DNA: TGCAGCGTTGAAGAAATGTATGGTGGGATTTCTAACTATGGCTACACCTTC.

This clone was recorded once. The chain joins TRBV19 to TRBJ1-1; D is ambiguous. The V gene's germline CDR1 is LNHDA and CDR2 SQIVND (reference sequence). V was cut by 7 bases and J by 2 bases, with 8 bases left in between. The CDR3 has 12 residues. The CDR3, as DNA: TGTGCCAGTAACTTGGGAAACACTGAAGCTTTCTTT. The encoded protein is CASNLGNTEAFF.

The chain is built from TRBV4-1 and TRBJ1-2, with D tentatively TRBD1 (5 bases). Deletions cut 0 bases from V and 6 bases from J, with 8 bases between. Germline CDR1 reads MGHRA; CDR2 reads YSYEKL. CDR3 length equals 13 residues. CDR3 in DNA: TGCGCCAGCAGCCAAGACAGGGAAGATGGCTACACCTTC. This codes for CASSQDREDGYTF.

The CDR3 is CASSFTQGVYEQYF. In DNA, the CDR3 is TGTGCCAGCAGCTTTACTCAGGGGGTTTACGAGCAGTACTTC. J is TRBJ2-7 and V is TRBV13, with 7 bases fitting TRBD1. The CDR3 extends over 14 amino acids. The germline V gene has CDR1 PRHDT and CDR2 FYEKMQ (reference sequence). The J segment lost 4 bases and the V segment lost 3 bases, leaving 6 bases of the junction unmatched.

The chain recombines TRBV7-2 with TRBJ1-1, with D unresolved. Per the germline V gene, CDR1 is SGHTA and CDR2 is FQGNSA. The CDR3 has 12 amino acids. V gave up 4 bases and J gave up 8 bases, with 11 bases separating them. CDR3 sequence (DNA): TGTGCCAGCAGCTCACCCTCGACGGAAGCTTTCTTT. This encodes CASSSPSTEAFF.

This chain connects TRBV11-2 to TRBJ2-1; possibly TRBD1 for D (5 bases). Per germline, CDR1 SGHAT and CDR2 FQNNGV. V was pared by 1 base and J by 8 bases, with 9 bases between. The CDR3 is 13 residues long. CDR3: CASSLVGVDEQFF. The CDR3 DNA sequence: TGTGCCAGCAGCTTAGTAGGGGTCGATGAGCAGTTCTTC.

This clone was counted a few times. CDR3 in amino acids: CASSLRGYEQYF. The CDR3, as DNA: TGCGCCAGCAGCTTAAGAGGTTACGAGCAGTACTTC. V is TRBV5-1 and J is TRBJ2-7; D is ambiguous. Germline CDR1 and CDR2: SGHRS and YFSETQ. The CDR3 has 12 residues. V shed 2 bases and J shed 4 bases, with 7 bases lying between them. Drawing the rest from reference TRBV5-1 and TRBJ2-7, the complete variable domain is KAGVTQTPRYLIKTRGQQVTLSCSPISGHRSVSWYQQTPGQGLQFLFEYFSETQRNKGNFPGRFSGRQFSNSRSEMNVSTLELGDSALYLCASSLRGYEQYFGPGTRLTVT.

Remarks on this clone: Other DNA variants within this sample encode the same CDR3. The chain recombines TRBV11-2 with TRBJ2-1; the D is unclear. V lost 0 bases, J lost 6 bases, and 3 bases lay in between. The CDR3 consists of 12 residues. The germline V gene has CDR1 SGHAT and CDR2 FQNNGV. CDR3 DNA sequence: TGTGCCAGCAGCTTAGATTCCAATGAGCAGTTCTTC. Amino acid sequence: CASSLDSNEQFF.

The chain links TRBV2 to TRBJ1-2; 7 positions agree with TRBD1. CDR1 and CDR2 (germline): SNHLY, FYNNEI. The CDR3 is made up of 11 amino acids. The junction had 4 bases not matched to a gene; V was cut back by 8 bases and J by 7 bases. CDR3 amino acids: CASQGEAGYTF. The CDR3 DNA reads TGTGCCAGCCAGGGGGAAGCTGGCTACACCTTC.

The CDR3 loop reads CARPPTRGHNEQFF. The CDR3 nucleotides read TGTGCCAGACCCCCGACTAGGGGGCACAATGAGCAGTTCTTC. This rearrangement joins TRBV2 to TRBJ2-1, with D possibly TRBD1 on 7 matching bases. In germline, CDR1 is SNHLY, CDR2 FYNNEI. Deletions cut 9 bases from V and 5 bases from J, with 17 bases between. CDR3 size: 14 residues.

The J gene is TRBJ2-7, the V gene TRBV7-6; TRBD1 matches 9 bases. Germline values: CDR1 SGHVS, CDR2 FNYEAQ. Unmatched junction bases numbered 7, after V lost 2 bases and J lost 2 bases. The CDR3 contains 16 residues. Written as DNA, the CDR3 is TGTGCCAGCAGCTTATTACAGGGGGCCTTTACCTACGAGCAGTACTTC. Its translation: CASSLLQGAFTYEQYF.

V and J are TRBV6-5 and TRBJ1-2; maybe TRBD1 (5 bases). This CDR3 has 14 amino acids. Between the trimmed V and J ends, which lost 2 bases and 6 bases, there was a span of 13 bases. Germline CDR1 and CDR2: MNHEY and SVGAGI. The CDR3 DNA is TGTGCCAGCAGTTACCAGGGCTCGGTGGATGGCTACACCTTC. This translates into CASSYQGSVDGYTF.

The chain joins TRBV5-1 to TRBJ1-1; unclear D gene. Trimming cost V 4 bases and J 2 bases, with 12 bases left between them. Germline V CDR1 and CDR2: SGHRS, YFSETQ. The CDR3 totals 14 residues. Here the CDR3 DNA reads TGCGCCAGCAGCCGACAAGGTGGCAACACTGAAGCTTTCTTT. Its translation is CASSRQGGNTEAFF.

The chain recombines TRBV7-9 with TRBJ1-2; 7 bases align to TRBD1. V shed 5 bases and J 3 bases; nucleotides not matched to a gene: 3. Germline CDR1 SEHNR, CDR2 FQNEAQ (reference sequence). This CDR3 is built from 13 residues. CDR3 residues: CASSATGYYGYTF. The CDR3, as DNA: TGTGCCAGCAGCGCGACAGGGTACTATGGCTACACCTTC.

This chain links TRBV30 with TRBJ2-5; no definite D call. The germline V gene has CDR1 GTSNPN and CDR2 SVGIG (reference sequence). Trimming left V 0 bases short and J 13 bases short, with 15 bases between. This CDR3 spans 12 amino acids. The CDR3 sequence is CAWSVGRGPPYF. CDR3 sequence (DNA): TGTGCCTGGAGTGTAGGACGCGGACCACCGTACTTC.

V usage is TRBV11-2 and J usage is TRBJ2-7; TRBD2 is a possible D gene (6 bases). Trimming took off 1 base at V and 3 bases at J, with 7 bases between the two ends. CDR1 is SGHAT and CDR2 is FQNNGV in the germline V gene. This CDR3 has 13 amino acids. The CDR3 loop reads CASSLVGGYEQYF. Here the CDR3 DNA reads TGTGCCAGCAGCTTAGTGGGGGGCTACGAGCAGTACTTC.

V is TRBV11-2 and J is TRBJ2-5; D unresolved. The CDR3 contains 12 residues. Per the germline V gene, CDR1 is SGHAT and CDR2 is FQNNGV. Trimming took off 5 bases at V and 8 bases at J, with 12 bases between the two ends. The CDR3 bases are TGTGCCAGCAGCACCGGTAGTGAAACCCAGTACTTC. Its translation: CASSTGSETQYF.

This clone was seen many times. Here the CDR3 reads CASSLVGLNYGYTF. The CDR3 nucleotides read TGTGCCAGCAGCTTGGTCGGACTGAACTATGGCTACACCTTC. The gene calls are TRBV5-4 and TRBJ1-2; the D is unclear. Germline V gene data show CDR1 as SGHNT and CDR2 as YYREEE (reference sequence). V was cut by 0 bases and J by 2 bases, with 8 bases left in between. CDR3 size: 14 residues.

The chain recombines TRBV30 with TRBJ1-1, with D perhaps matching TRBD1 (5 bases). This CDR3 spans 14 amino acids. The V and J ends lost 0 bases and 1 base respectively, with 9 bases between them. In germline, CDR1 is GTSNPN, CDR2 SVGIG (reference sequence). The CDR3: CAWSVLGGNTEAFF. In nucleotides, the CDR3 is TGTGCCTGGAGTGTACTGGGGGGGAACACTGAAGCTTTCTTT.

This clone was detected a few times. The chain recombines TRBV5-6 with TRBJ2-2; 7 nucleotides align to TRBD1. The CDR3 runs to 15 residues. Germline CDR1 SGHDT, CDR2 YYEEEE. Trimming removed 4 bases from V and 3 bases from J; junction bases left unmatched: 6. The CDR3 nucleotides are TGTGCCAGCAGCGGGACAGTTCCAGACACCGGGGAGCTGTTTTTT. It codes for CASSGTVPDTGELFF.

This clone has a handful of counts. The chain has TRBV5-6 and TRBJ1-1, with unresolved D. Germline values: CDR1 SGHDT, CDR2 YYEEEE. V shed 1 base and J shed 6 bases, with 10 bases lying between them. The CDR3 is 13 amino acids. The CDR3 nucleotides are TGTGCCAGCAGCTTGTCAGAGGCGGCTGAAGCTTTCTTT. Protein: CASSLSEAAEAFF.